A single sample is the source of the 27 T cell receptor beta chains below, sequenced in a study of OX40 agonist ivuxolimab in advanced cancers. Data came from immunoSEQ multiplex PCR; TCRdb stores just in-frame clones and leaves some out. Among tens of thousands of clones listed, 80% to 90% were seen once. This specimen consisted of CD4+ or CD8+ T cells sorted from blood, obtained in a trial of the OX40 agonist ivuxolimab. Source of these receptors: an adult with an advanced solid tumor such as melanoma, head and neck, liver or kidney cancer.

The chain joins TRBV9 to TRBJ2-7, with TRBD2 matching 8 bases. The germline CDR1 and CDR2 sequences are SGDLS and YYNGEE. The junction had 18 bases not matched to a gene; V was cut back by 10 bases and J by 0 bases. The CDR3 is 17 residues long. The CDR3 is CALPSRASGRSSYEQYF. CDR3 nucleotides: TGTGCCTTACCGAGCCGGGCTAGCGGGCGGAGCTCCTACGAGCAGTACTTC.

The genes are TRBV5-8 and TRBJ2-1; no reliable D call. The CDR3 runs 14 residues. The germline CDR1 and CDR2 sequences are SGHTS and YDEGEE. V lost 0 bases to trimming and J lost 3 bases, with 7 bases between them. The CDR3 DNA sequence: TGTGCCAGCAGCTTGGTACTAAGCTACAATGAGCAGTTCTTC. It is translated as CASSLVLSYNEQFF.

The chain carries TRBV18 and TRBJ2-1, with 8 bases identical to TRBD2. This CDR3 has 16 amino acids. Germline CDR1 reads KGHSH; CDR2 reads LQKENI. With 3 bases clipped from V and 7 bases from J, the junction kept 11 bases outside the gene matches. CDR3 protein: CASSPEGGAGENEQFF. CDR3 nucleotides: TGTGCCAGCTCACCGGAGGGTGGAGCGGGAGAGAATGAGCAGTTCTTC.

The CDR3 DNA follows: TGTGCCAGCAGCCCCGTGACTAGCGGGACGGGCACAGATACGCAGTATTTT. Translation gives CASSPVTSGTGTDTQYF. The V gene is TRBV7-2, the J gene TRBJ2-3; 11 bases line up with TRBD2. This CDR3 contains 17 residues. V lost 5 bases, J lost 1 base, and 8 bases stayed unmatched. Germline CDR1 is SGHTA and CDR2 is FQGNSA. The whole variable domain, remainder taken from reference TRBV7-2 and TRBJ2-3, is GAGVSQSPSNKVTEKGKDVELRCDPISGHTALYWYRQSLGQGLEFLIYFQGNSAPDKSGLPSDRFSAERTGGSVSTLTIQRTQQEDSAVYLCASSPVTSGTGTDTQYFGPGTRLTVL.

This chain uses TRBV11-3 with TRBJ2-3, with D maybe TRBD2 (5 bases). V gave up 0 bases and J gave up 0 bases, with 7 bases separating them. The CDR3 runs 15 residues. CDR1 and CDR2 from the germline V gene are SGHNT and YENEEA. The CDR3 sequence: CASSLDGGSTDTQYF. In DNA form, the CDR3 reads TGTGCCAGCAGCTTAGATGGCGGGAGCACAGATACGCAGTATTTT.

A word on this clone: The sample contains more than one DNA sequence encoding this CDR3. The chain uses TRBV19 and TRBJ2-7; D could derive from TRBD1 or TRBD2 (5 bases each). Per the germline V gene, CDR1 is LNHDA and CDR2 is SQIVND (reference sequence). CDR3 length equals 14 residues. Trimming stripped 8 bases from V and 0 bases from J, with 14 bases between. The CDR3: CASQRDPSSYEQYF. CDR3 sequence (DNA): TGTGCCAGTCAACGGGACCCGAGCTCCTACGAGCAGTACTTC.

This clone has more than one count but fewer than ten. The rearrangement uses TRBV19 and TRBJ2-3; 11 nucleotides line up with TRBD2. The CDR3 is 16 amino acids. CDR1 is LNHDA and CDR2 is SQIVND in the germline V gene (reference sequence). Trimming removed 4 bases from V and 4 bases from J; junction bases left unmatched: 7. As DNA, the CDR3 is TGTGCCAGTAGTACCGCGACTAGCGGGATCCCAGATACGCAGTATTTT. Residues: CASSTATSGIPDTQYF.

The chain is built from TRBV7-8 and TRBJ2-3; D may correspond to TRBD1 or TRBD2 (5 bases each). This CDR3 region has 14 residues. Looked up from germline, CDR1 is SGHVS and CDR2 is FQNEAQ. V was clipped by 1 base and J by 6 bases, with 11 bases between them. CDR3 coding DNA: TGTGCCAGCAGCTTAGGGGGGACCCCCGATACGCAGTATTTT. It specifies CASSLGGTPDTQYF.

The chain joins TRBV28 to TRBJ2-1; TRBD2 matches at 10 bases. CDR1 is MDHEN and CDR2 is SYDVKM in the germline V gene. V was pared by 5 bases and J by 10 bases, with 17 bases of the junction left unmatched. The CDR3 sequence is 17 residues long. Written as DNA, the CDR3 is TGTGCCAGCAGTCTCCTCGGGCTAGCGGGAGTGGGCGGGGAGCAGTTCTTC. Encoded protein: CASSLLGLAGVGGEQFF.

V is TRBV28 and J is TRBJ2-5; a weak D match, TRBD1 (5 bases). V was pared by 5 bases and J by 5 bases, with 15 bases between. CDR3 length: 14 amino acids. The germline V gene has CDR1 MDHEN and CDR2 SYDVKM. The CDR3 loop reads CASSPGPPRETQYF. The CDR3, as DNA: TGTGCCAGCAGTCCAGGGCCCCCCCGGGAGACCCAGTACTTC.

The chain is built from TRBV6-1 and TRBJ1-2; D unclear. Trimming pared 6 bases from V and 3 bases from J, leaving 14 bases between. Germline V gene sequence: CDR1 MNHNS, CDR2 SASEGT. CDR3 length equals 14 residues. The CDR3 reads CASSRTARDYGYTF. CDR3 DNA: TGTGCCAGCAGCAGGACGGCCCGGGACTATGGCTACACCTTC.

The chain combines TRBV5-1 with TRBJ2-7, with 11 bases identical to TRBD2. The J segment lost 6 bases and the V segment lost 4 bases, leaving 9 bases of the junction unmatched. CDR1 is SGHRS and CDR2 is YFSETQ in the germline V gene. CDR3 length: 15 amino acids. CDR3 coding DNA: TGCGCCAGCAGCAGTAGCGGGAGGGGGTTGCGCGAGCAGTACTTC. Residues: CASSSSGRGLREQYF.

This sequence joins TRBV6-5 and TRBJ2-7, with 8 nucleotides matching TRBD2. The CDR3 contains 15 residues. V dropped 6 bases and J dropped 6; count of bases not matched to a gene: 13. Germline CDR1 is MNHEY and CDR2 is SVGAGI. The CDR3 sequence is CASSRGGSGNREQYF. CDR3 DNA sequence: TGTGCCAGCAGCCGGGGGGGGAGTGGTAATCGCGAGCAGTACTTC.

The CDR3 DNA reads as TGTGCCAGCAGCGTAGATCCGGGGGGCCGGCCTGAAGCTTTCTTT. This translates into CASSVDPGGRPEAFF. The chain links TRBV9 to TRBJ1-1, with a weak D call TRBD1 (6 bases). Germline V CDR1 and CDR2: SGDLS, YYNGEE. V dropped 0 bases and J dropped 6 bases, with 15 bases sitting between them. CDR3 length: 15 residues. The full variable domain, its missing parts supplied by reference TRBV9 and TRBJ1-1, is DSGVTQTPKHLITATGQRVTLRCSPRSGDLSVYWYQQSLDQGLQFLIQYYNGEERAKGNILERFSAQQFPDLHSELNLSSLELGDSALYFCASSVDPGGRPEAFFGQGTRLTVV.

The J gene is TRBJ2-2, the V gene TRBV6-6; D is undetermined. Germline V gene sequence: CDR1 MNHNY, CDR2 SVGAGI (reference sequence). V shed 7 bases and J shed 7 bases, with 19 bases lying between them. CDR3 length: 15 amino acids. The CDR3 region has the DNA TGTGCCAGCAACCTGGCCCCAGCTAAGAGCGGGGAGCTGTTTTTT. Its translation: CASNLAPAKSGELFF.

The gene calls are TRBV5-1 and TRBJ2-1; D unresolved. Germline assignment: CDR1 SGHRS and CDR2 YFSETQ. Trimming shortened V by 2 bases and J by 5 bases, and 2 bases separated the two germline ends. This CDR3 spans 11 amino acids. The CDR3: CASSFDNEQFF. CDR3 nucleotides: TGCGCCAGCAGCTTTGACAATGAGCAGTTCTTC.

The chain links TRBV6-9 to TRBJ1-3, with D perhaps TRBD1 (5 bases). CDR1 is MNHGY and CDR2 is SVAAGI in the germline V gene. V dropped 5 bases and J dropped 2 bases, with 13 bases sitting between them. The CDR3 has 15 amino acids. CDR3 protein: CASSPRDLTGNTIYF. The DNA of the CDR3 is TGTGCCAGCAGTCCAAGGGACCTAACTGGAAACACCATATATTTT.

The rearrangement joins TRBV29-1 to TRBJ1-5; D uncertain. The V end was cut by 4 bases, the J end by 7 bases, with 14 bases between. The CDR3 spans 13 residues. Germline CDR1 reads SQVTM; CDR2 reads ANQGSEA. CDR3 bases: TGCAGCGTTGTTGTGCAGACGGGGCAGCCCCAGCATTTT. Residues: CSVVVQTGQPQHF.

The genes are TRBV7-2 and TRBJ2-7, with TRBD2 identical over 9 bases. Germline V gives CDR1 SGHTA, CDR2 FQGNSA. V lost 1 base, J lost 5 bases, and 6 bases stayed unmatched. This CDR3 has 15 residues. The CDR3 DNA is TGTGCCAGCAGCTTAGGTAGCGGGAGTGGCGACGAGCAGTACTTC. Protein sequence: CASSLGSGSGDEQYF. Filled out from reference TRBV7-2 and TRBJ2-7, the complete variable domain reads GAGVSQSPSNKVTEKGKDVELRCDPISGHTALYWYRQSLGQGLEFLIYFQGNSAPDKSGLPSDRFSAERTGGSVSTLTIQRTQQEDSAVYLCASSLGSGSGDEQYFGPGTRLTVT.

This chain joins TRBV6-5 and TRBJ1-1; no clear D gene. Germline V gene sequence: CDR1 MNHEY, CDR2 SVGAGI. V was trimmed by 2 bases and J by 3 bases, leaving 10 bases between them. The length of the CDR3 is 14 residues. CDR3: CASSYGRTYTEAFF. The CDR3 bases are TGTGCCAGCAGTTACGGCAGGACTTACACTGAAGCTTTCTTT.

V usage is TRBV18 and J usage is TRBJ2-1; no clear D. V was pared by 5 bases and J by 3 bases, with 8 bases between. Germline CDR1 and CDR2: KGHSH and LQKENI. CDR3 length: 13 residues. The CDR3 is CASSDSSYNEQFF. Here the CDR3 DNA reads TGTGCCAGCTCAGATTCTAGCTACAATGAGCAGTTCTTC.

The rearrangement joins TRBV7-2 to TRBJ2-5; D may be TRBD1 or TRBD2 (5 bases each). V gave up 5 bases and J gave up 4 bases, with 14 bases separating them. Germline V lookup: CDR1 SGHTA, CDR2 FQGNSA. The CDR3 totals 14 residues. CDR3 amino acids: CASSRDRAGETQYF. CDR3 DNA: TGTGCCAGCAGCCGGGACCGGGCGGGAGAGACCCAGTACTTC.

V gene TRBV6-6 combines with J gene TRBJ1-3; 8 bases are shared with TRBD1. CDR3 length equals 15 residues. The V segment lost 2 bases and the J segment 1 base; nucleotides outside the gene matches: 1. The germline V gene has CDR1 MNHNY and CDR2 SVGAGI (reference sequence). The CDR3 sequence is CASSYTGGSGNTIYF. For the CDR3, the DNA is TGTGCCAGCAGTTACACAGGGGGTTCTGGAAACACCATATATTTT.

The V gene is TRBV5-1, the J gene TRBJ2-3; D might be TRBD2 (7 bases). The V and J ends lost 2 bases and 2 bases respectively, with 12 bases between them. This CDR3 has 15 amino acids. Germline assignment: CDR1 SGHRS and CDR2 YFSETQ. The CDR3 nucleotides read TGCGCCAGCAGCTTTCAGGGGAGGGTCACAGATACGCAGTATTTT. The encoded protein is CASSFQGRVTDTQYF.

The genes are TRBV28 and TRBJ1-2; no clear D. V gave up 1 base and J gave up 3 bases, with 3 bases separating them. The CDR3 runs 12 residues. From germline, CDR1 is MDHEN and CDR2 SYDVKM. CDR3: CASSLLDYGYTF. Written as DNA, the CDR3 is TGTGCCAGCAGTTTATTAGACTATGGCTACACCTTC.

The chain is built from TRBV30 and TRBJ2-7; D is perhaps TRBD1 or TRBD2 (5 bases each). The CDR3 is 12 amino acids. Germline V gene lookup returns CDR1 GTSNPN and CDR2 SVGIG (reference sequence). Deletions cut 4 bases from V and 2 bases from J, with 9 bases between. The chain's CDR3 is CAWNRGPYEQYF. The CDR3 DNA is TGTGCCTGGAATCGGGGACCCTACGAGCAGTACTTC.

The rearrangement joins TRBV9 to TRBJ1-2; the D is unclear. Trimming removed 2 bases from V and 6 bases from J, with 17 bases in between. Looked up from germline, CDR1 is SGDLS and CDR2 is YYNGEE. CDR3 length: 15 residues. The CDR3: CASSVSPTASDGYTF. The DNA for the CDR3 is TGTGCCAGCAGCGTGAGCCCAACGGCTAGCGATGGCTACACCTTC.